Shown below are 24 T cell receptor beta chains from a single sample sequenced in a study of radiotherapy plus CTLA-4 blockade in lung cancer. Only in-frame clones appear in the TCRdb table, and some are missing; sequencing was by immunoSEQ multiplex PCR. The profile covers 53,000 or so clones, with around nine tenths appearing a single time and around 7.6% taken by the ten largest. The sequencing used peripheral blood, collected from a patient treated with radiotherapy plus ipilimumab. These receptors all come from a human donor with non-small cell lung cancer whose response to radiotherapy plus ipilimumab could not be evaluated.

This sequence joins TRBV4-3 and TRBJ2-7; 7 bases agree with TRBD1. Germline-derived CDR1 and CDR2 are LGHNA and YSLEER. CDR3 size: 14 residues. J gave up 2 bases and V 4 bases, and 5 bases lay outside the gene matches. CDR3 region: CASSPQQGAYEQYF. For the CDR3, the DNA is TGCGCCAGCAGCCCCCAGCAGGGGGCCTACGAGCAGTACTTC.

The V and J genes are TRBV9 and TRBJ2-2; maybe TRBD1 (6 bases). This CDR3 has 16 amino acids. The germline V gene has CDR1 SGDLS and CDR2 YYNGEE. V lost 4 bases, J lost 6 bases, and 19 bases lay in between. The CDR3 sequence is CASSTRQDTLAGELFF. The DNA of the CDR3 is TGTGCCAGCAGCACCCGACAGGATACCCTCGCCGGGGAGCTGTTTTTT. The full variable domain, rest sourced from reference TRBV9 and TRBJ2-2, is DSGVTQTPKHLITATGQRVTLRCSPRSGDLSVYWYQQSLDQGLQFLIQYYNGEERAKGNILERFSAQQFPDLHSELNLSSLELGDSALYFCASSTRQDTLAGELFFGEGSRLTVL.

This sequence joins TRBV5-6 and TRBJ2-3, with TRBD2 matching 10 bases. CDR3 length equals 16 residues. The germline CDR1 and CDR2 sequences are SGHDT and YYEEEE. After removal of 3 bases from V and 2 bases from J, the junction contained 6 bases not matched to a gene. This CDR3 is CASSSGLAVVTDTQYF. The CDR3 DNA sequence: TGTGCCAGCAGCTCAGGACTAGCGGTGGTCACAGATACGCAGTATTTT.

V gene TRBV13 combines with J gene TRBJ1-2; D gene unclear. Trimming cost V 5 bases and J 4 bases, with 8 bases left between them. The CDR3 has 12 residues. Germline V CDR1 and CDR2: PRHDT, FYEKMQ (reference sequence). CDR3 nucleotides: TGTGCCAGCAGCCGAACAGCCTATGGCTACACCTTC. The encoded protein is CASSRTAYGYTF.

The genes are TRBV4-1 and TRBJ1-2; a possible D gene is TRBD1 (6 bases). V dropped 1 base and J dropped 1 base, with 13 bases sitting between them. This CDR3 contains 16 residues. Looked up from germline, CDR1 is MGHRA and CDR2 is YSYEKL. The CDR3 DNA is TGCGCCAGCAGCCAAGTCCGACAGGTATTTAACTATGGCTACACCTTC. Translation gives CASSQVRQVFNYGYTF.

The chain employs TRBV7-8 and TRBJ1-5, with 10 positions matching TRBD1. Trimming removed 5 bases from V and 4 bases from J; junction bases left unmatched: 2. The CDR3 extends over 14 amino acids. Germline values: CDR1 SGHVS, CDR2 FQNEAQ. CDR3 sequence reads: CASSQGQGNQPQHF. CDR3 coding DNA: TGTGCCAGCAGCCAGGGACAGGGGAATCAGCCCCAGCATTTT.

V gene TRBV6-5 combines with J gene TRBJ1-6; 9 bases map to TRBD1. This CDR3 has 15 residues. V shed 6 bases and J 5 bases; nucleotides not matched to a gene: 5. Germline V gene sequence: CDR1 MNHEY, CDR2 SVGAGI. The CDR3 DNA sequence: TGTGCCAGCAGCCCCGGACAGGGGAATAATTCACCCCTCCACTTT. This gives the protein CASSPGQGNNSPLHF.

The chain carries TRBV19 and TRBJ2-3; 8 bases fit TRBD2. Germline-derived CDR1 and CDR2 are LNHDA and SQIVND (reference sequence). The CDR3 consists of 14 residues. The V gene end was trimmed by 3 bases and the J gene end by 4 bases; junction bases not matched to a gene: 3. The CDR3 reads CASSIRAGADTQYF. CDR3 nucleotides: TGTGCCAGTAGTATTCGAGCGGGAGCAGATACGCAGTATTTT.

V gene TRBV30 combines with J gene TRBJ2-2; 8 bases are a match to TRBD1. Unmatched junction bases numbered 7, after V lost 4 bases and J lost 3 bases. From germline, CDR1 is GTSNPN and CDR2 SVGIG (reference sequence). The CDR3 sequence is 15 residues long. The CDR3 DNA sequence: TGTGCCTGGACACTCGGGACAGGATACACCGGGGAGCTGTTTTTT. Its protein product is CAWTLGTGYTGELFF.

This chain connects TRBV6-1 to TRBJ1-1, with 10 bases that match TRBD1. The CDR3 extends over 14 amino acids. Germline values: CDR1 MNHNS, CDR2 SASEGT. The V segment lost 6 bases and the J segment 4 bases; nucleotides outside the gene matches: 5. CDR3 coding DNA: TGTGCCAGCAGCGGACAGGGGGGATTCACTGAAGCTTTCTTT. Amino acids: CASSGQGGFTEAFF.

The chain carries TRBV19 and TRBJ2-2, with TRBD2 matching over 7 bases. CDR3 length equals 15 residues. Germline loops: CDR1 LNHDA, CDR2 SQIVND (reference sequence). The junction had 7 bases not matched to a gene; V was cut back by 6 bases and J by 3 bases. This CDR3 reads CASRKAGIDTGELFF. The CDR3, as DNA: TGTGCCAGTAGGAAAGCGGGAATAGACACCGGGGAGCTGTTTTTT.

This rearrangement joins TRBV14 to TRBJ2-7; TRBD1 aligns across 10 bases. With V trimmed by 2 bases and J by 3 bases, 4 bases remained unmatched. The CDR3 sequence is 15 residues long. Germline CDR1 and CDR2: SGHDN and FVKESK. The CDR3 nucleotides read TGTGCCAGCAGCCAAACGGGACAGGGGATCTACGAGCAGTACTTC. It yields the protein CASSQTGQGIYEQYF.

J is TRBJ1-1 and V is TRBV7-2; D perhaps matches TRBD1 (5 bases). Trimming left V 1 base short and J 3 bases short, with 12 bases between. Germline CDR1 reads SGHTA; CDR2 reads FQGNSA. The CDR3 loop spans 15 amino acids. CDR3 sequence (DNA): TGTGCCAGCAGCTTAGGTTCAGGGAGGGACACTGAAGCTTTCTTT. Translation gives CASSLGSGRDTEAFF.

Only a few counts were recorded for this clone. The rearrangement uses TRBV7-2 and TRBJ2-4, with D maybe TRBD2 (7 bases). Germline-derived CDR1 and CDR2 are SGHTA and FQGNSA. This CDR3 is 16 amino acids long. V was cut by 5 bases and J by 8 bases, with 22 bases left in between. The CDR3 nucleotides read TGTGCCAGCAGCGATGCCGTAGGGGGGGCCGGCGACATTCAGTACTTC. Its protein is CASSDAVGGAGDIQYF.

This sequence joins TRBV2 and TRBJ1-1, with a weak D call TRBD1 (5 bases). Germline V gives CDR1 SNHLY, CDR2 FYNNEI. V lost 10 bases to trimming and J lost 0 bases, with 12 bases between them. This CDR3 is built from 13 residues. The CDR3 nucleotides are TGTGCCACTCGGGGGTGGGTGAACACTGAAGCTTTCTTT. Protein: CATRGWVNTEAFF.

This chain uses TRBV6-9 with TRBJ2-1, with 11 bases fitting TRBD2. The CDR3 is 15 amino acids. Trimming cost V 0 bases and J 6 bases; bases outside gene matches: 1. From germline, CDR1 is MNHGY and CDR2 SVAAGI. CDR3 region: CASSYSGLAGNEQFF. The DNA of the CDR3 is TGTGCCAGCAGTTATTCCGGACTAGCGGGCAATGAGCAGTTCTTC.

This chain links TRBV10-3 with TRBJ1-1; 9 nucleotides match TRBD1. Germline loops: CDR1 ENHRY, CDR2 SYGVKD. Trimming took 3 bases from V and 3 from J; bases not matched to a gene: 5. The CDR3 is 15 amino acids. Here the CDR3 DNA reads TGTGCCATCAGTGACCGGGACAGGGTGGACACTGAAGCTTTCTTT. Translating gives CAISDRDRVDTEAFF.

This rearrangement joins TRBV6-5 to TRBJ2-1; weak D call: TRBD1 (5 bases). This CDR3 comprises 12 residues. With 8 bases removed from V and 9 bases from J, the gap between germline ends came to 14 bases. Looked up from germline, CDR1 is MNHEY and CDR2 is SVGAGI. CDR3 sequence reads: CASAQGVTEQFF. The CDR3 DNA follows: TGTGCCAGCGCCCAAGGGGTCACTGAGCAGTTCTTC.

This clone was detected only once. The V gene is TRBV6-5, the J gene TRBJ2-3; 7 bases match TRBD2. Germline loops: CDR1 MNHEY, CDR2 SVGAGI. The CDR3 is 14 residues long. Trimming cost V 6 bases and J 3 bases; bases outside gene matches: 6. The CDR3 region is CASRVSGFTDTQYF. CDR3 nucleotides: TGTGCCAGCAGGGTTAGCGGGTTTACAGATACGCAGTATTTT.

The chain is built from TRBV5-1 and TRBJ1-4, with D possibly TRBD1 on 5 matching bases. Germline V gives CDR1 SGHRS, CDR2 YFSETQ. This CDR3 is built from 14 residues. V gave up 3 bases and J gave up 2 bases, with 8 bases separating them. Here the CDR3 DNA reads TGCGCCAGCAGCTCGGGACTGACTAATGAAAAACTGTTTTTT. Protein: CASSSGLTNEKLFF.

The V call is TRBV6-5, the J call TRBJ1-2; D is undetermined. Germline assignment: CDR1 MNHEY and CDR2 SVGAGI. Trimming pared 2 bases from V and 8 bases from J, leaving 12 bases between. The CDR3 runs to 13 residues. The CDR3 protein is CASSYRQDRGYTF. In nucleotides, the CDR3 is TGTGCCAGCAGTTACAGGCAGGATCGGGGCTACACCTTC.

A single count supports this clone. This chain connects TRBV5-1 to TRBJ2-2; 9 bases fit TRBD1. Germline trimming cut 4 bases from V and 5 bases from J; bases unmatched to any gene: 3. CDR3 length: 14 amino acids. CDR1 and CDR2 from the germline V gene are SGHRS and YFSETQ. The CDR3 DNA is TGCGCCAGCAGCGCAGGACAGGGGACCGGGGAGCTGTTTTTT. Its translation is CASSAGQGTGELFF.

In DNA, the CDR3 is TGTGCCAGCAGCTGGGGGGGGACAGGGAACCAACCAGATACGCAGTATTTT. Its translation: CASSWGGTGNQPDTQYF. The V and J genes are TRBV7-9 and TRBJ2-3; 9 bases fit TRBD1. This CDR3 region has 17 residues. CDR1 is SEHNR, CDR2 FQNEAQ, per germline (reference sequence). V trimming: 4 bases; J trimming: 4 bases; junction bases outside the gene matches: 12.

The V call is TRBV6-1, the J call TRBJ1-5; D is undetermined. Germline CDR1 reads MNHNS; CDR2 reads SASEGT. CDR3 length: 10 amino acids. V lost 8 bases, J lost 6 bases, and 5 bases lay in between. The CDR3 DNA sequence: TGTGCCAGCGGCCTTCAGCCCCAGCATTTT. Residues: CASGLQPQHF.